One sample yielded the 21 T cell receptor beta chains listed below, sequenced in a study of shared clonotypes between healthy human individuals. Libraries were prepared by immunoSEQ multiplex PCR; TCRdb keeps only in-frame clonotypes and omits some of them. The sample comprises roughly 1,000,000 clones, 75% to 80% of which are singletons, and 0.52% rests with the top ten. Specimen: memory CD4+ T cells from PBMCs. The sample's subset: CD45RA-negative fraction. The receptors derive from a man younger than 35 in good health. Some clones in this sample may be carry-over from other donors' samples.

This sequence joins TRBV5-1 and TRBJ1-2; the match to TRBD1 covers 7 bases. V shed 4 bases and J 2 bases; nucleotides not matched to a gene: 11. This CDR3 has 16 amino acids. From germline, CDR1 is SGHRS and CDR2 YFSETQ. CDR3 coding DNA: TGCGCCAGCAGCGTTGGTCCGGGACAGACCAACTATGGCTACACCTTC. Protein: CASSVGPGQTNYGYTF.

CDR3 residues: CASSLAGWTAQDGYTF. The DNA for the CDR3 is TGTGCCAGCAGCTTGGCCGGCTGGACAGCCCAGGATGGCTACACCTTC. The chain is built from TRBV5-4 and TRBJ1-2; D may be TRBD1 (6 bases). V was cut by 0 bases and J by 6 bases, with 18 bases left in between. The CDR3 consists of 16 residues. Per the germline V gene, CDR1 is SGHNT and CDR2 is YYREEE (reference sequence).

CDR3 sequence (DNA): TGTGCCAGCAGCTTATTTTCGGGCGAGACCCAGTACTTC. The encoded protein is CASSLFSGETQYF. This sequence joins TRBV7-3 and TRBJ2-5; the D is unclear. Germline V gene sequence: CDR1 SGHTA, CDR2 FQGTGA. Trimming stripped 2 bases from V and 5 bases from J, with 9 bases between. The CDR3 has 13 amino acids. Full variable domain (remainder filled in from reference TRBV7-3 and TRBJ2-5): GAGVSQTPSNKVTEKGKYVELRCDPISGHTALYWYRQSLGQGPEFLIYFQGTGAADDSGLPNDRFFAVRPEGSVSTLKIQRTERGDSAVYLCASSLFSGETQYFGPGTRLLVL.

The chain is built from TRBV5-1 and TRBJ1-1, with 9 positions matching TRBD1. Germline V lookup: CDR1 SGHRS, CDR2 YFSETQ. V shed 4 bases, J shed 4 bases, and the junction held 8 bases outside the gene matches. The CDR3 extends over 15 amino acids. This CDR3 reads CASSPRTGESTEAFF. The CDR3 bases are TGCGCCAGCAGCCCACGGACAGGGGAGTCCACTGAAGCTTTCTTT.

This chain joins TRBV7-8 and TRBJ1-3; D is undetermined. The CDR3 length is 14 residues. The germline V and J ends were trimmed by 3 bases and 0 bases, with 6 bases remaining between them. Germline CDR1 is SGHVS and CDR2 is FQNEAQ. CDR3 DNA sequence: TGTGCCAGCAGCTTGGATGGCTCTGGAAACACCATATATTTT. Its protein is CASSLDGSGNTIYF.

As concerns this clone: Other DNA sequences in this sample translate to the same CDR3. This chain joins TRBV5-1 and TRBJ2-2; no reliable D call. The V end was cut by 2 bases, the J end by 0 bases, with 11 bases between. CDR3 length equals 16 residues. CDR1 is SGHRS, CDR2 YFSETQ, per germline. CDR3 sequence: CASSFRAGTNTGELFF. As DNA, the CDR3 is TGCGCCAGCAGCTTTCGGGCTGGAACGAACACCGGGGAGCTGTTTTTT.

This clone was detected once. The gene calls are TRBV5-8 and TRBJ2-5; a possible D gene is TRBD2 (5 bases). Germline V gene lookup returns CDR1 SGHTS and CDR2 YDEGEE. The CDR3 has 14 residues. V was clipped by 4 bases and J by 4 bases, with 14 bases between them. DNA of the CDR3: TGTGCCAGCAGCGCAAGAGGGCTTGGAGAGACCCAGTACTTC. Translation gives CASSARGLGETQYF.

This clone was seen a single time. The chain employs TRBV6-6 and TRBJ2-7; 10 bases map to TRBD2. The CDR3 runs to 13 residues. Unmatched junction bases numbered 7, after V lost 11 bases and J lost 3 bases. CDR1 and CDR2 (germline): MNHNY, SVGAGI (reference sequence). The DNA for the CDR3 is TGTGCCGGGTCCCCTAGCGGGAGCTACGAGCAGTACTTC. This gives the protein CAGSPSGSYEQYF.

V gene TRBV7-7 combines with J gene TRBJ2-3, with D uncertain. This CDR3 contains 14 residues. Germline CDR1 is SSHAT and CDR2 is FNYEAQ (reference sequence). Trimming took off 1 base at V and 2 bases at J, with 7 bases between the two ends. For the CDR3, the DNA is TGTGCCAGCAGCTTAGGCGGAGCCACAGATACGCAGTATTTT. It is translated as CASSLGGATDTQYF.

CDR3 nucleotide sequence: TGTGCCTGGAACCCAGGGAAGGGGAAACTGTTTTTT. The encoded protein is CAWNPGKGKLFF. V is TRBV30 and J is TRBJ1-4; possible D gene TRBD1, 5 bases. Trimming removed 4 bases at V and 11 bases at J, with 14 bases between. The CDR3 length is 12 residues. Germline CDR1 reads GTSNPN; CDR2 reads SVGIG (reference sequence).

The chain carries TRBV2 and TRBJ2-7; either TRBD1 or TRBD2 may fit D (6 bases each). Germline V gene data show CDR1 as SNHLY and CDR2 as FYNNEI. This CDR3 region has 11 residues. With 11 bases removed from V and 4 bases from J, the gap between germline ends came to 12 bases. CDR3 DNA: TGTGCCGGAGGGGGGATGTACGAGCAGTACTTC. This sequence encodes CAGGGMYEQYF.

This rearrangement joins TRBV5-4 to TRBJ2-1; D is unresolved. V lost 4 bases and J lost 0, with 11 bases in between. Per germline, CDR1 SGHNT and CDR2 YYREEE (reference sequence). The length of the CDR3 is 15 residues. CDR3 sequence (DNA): TGTGCCAGCAGCCCGGTAGCTAACTCCTACAATGAGCAGTTCTTC. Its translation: CASSPVANSYNEQFF. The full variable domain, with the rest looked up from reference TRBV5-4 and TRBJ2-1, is ETGVTQSPTHLIKTRGQQVTLRCSSQSGHNTVSWYQQALGQGPQFIFQYYREEENGRGNFPPRFSGLQFPNYSSELNVNALELDDSALYLCASSPVANSYNEQFFGPGTRLTVL.

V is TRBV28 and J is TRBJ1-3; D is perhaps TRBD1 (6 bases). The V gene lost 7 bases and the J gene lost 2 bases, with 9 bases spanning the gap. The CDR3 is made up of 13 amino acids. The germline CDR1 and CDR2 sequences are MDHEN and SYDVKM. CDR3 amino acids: CASNREAGNTIYF. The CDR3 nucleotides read TGTGCCAGCAACAGGGAGGCTGGAAACACCATATATTTT. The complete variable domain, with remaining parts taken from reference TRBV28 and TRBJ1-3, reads DVKVTQSSRYLVKRTGEKVFLECVQDMDHENMFWYRQDPGLGLRLIYFSYDVKMKEKGDIPEGYSVSREKKERFSLILESASTNQTSMYLCASNREAGNTIYFGEGSWLTVV.

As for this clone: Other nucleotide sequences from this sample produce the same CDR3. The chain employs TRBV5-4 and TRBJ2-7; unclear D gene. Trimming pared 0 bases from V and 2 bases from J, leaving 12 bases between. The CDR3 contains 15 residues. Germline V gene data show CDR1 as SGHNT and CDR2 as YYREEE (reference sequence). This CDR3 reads CASSLGLARTYEQYF. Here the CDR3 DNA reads TGTGCCAGCAGCTTGGGTTTGGCCCGAACCTACGAGCAGTACTTC.

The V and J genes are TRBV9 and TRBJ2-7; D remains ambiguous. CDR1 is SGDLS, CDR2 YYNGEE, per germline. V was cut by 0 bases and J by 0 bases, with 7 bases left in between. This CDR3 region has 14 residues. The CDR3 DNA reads TGTGCCAGCAGCGTAGGTCCCTACTCCTACGAGCAGTACTTC. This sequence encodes CASSVGPYSYEQYF.

CDR3 protein: CASSTGGLAVNTGELFF. The CDR3 nucleotides read TGCGCCAGCAGCACTGGGGGACTAGCGGTGAACACCGGGGAGCTGTTTTTT. V and J are TRBV5-1 and TRBJ2-2; TRBD2 matches at 11 bases. In germline, CDR1 is SGHRS, CDR2 YFSETQ. This CDR3 is built from 17 residues. The V gene end was trimmed by 4 bases and the J gene end by 1 base; junction bases not matched to a gene: 6.

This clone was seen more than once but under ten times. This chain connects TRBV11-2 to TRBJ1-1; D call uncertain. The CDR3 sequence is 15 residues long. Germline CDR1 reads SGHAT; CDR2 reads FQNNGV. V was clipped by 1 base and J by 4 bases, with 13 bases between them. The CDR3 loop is CASSLGGNRGTEAFF. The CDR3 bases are TGTGCCAGCAGCTTAGGTGGGAATCGGGGCACTGAAGCTTTCTTT. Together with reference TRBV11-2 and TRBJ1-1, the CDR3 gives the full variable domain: EAGVAQSPRYKIIEKRQSVAFWCNPISGHATLYWYQQILGQGPKLLIQFQNNGVVDDSQLPKDRFSAERLKGVDSTLKIQPAKLEDSAVYLCASSLGGNRGTEAFFGQGTRLTVV.

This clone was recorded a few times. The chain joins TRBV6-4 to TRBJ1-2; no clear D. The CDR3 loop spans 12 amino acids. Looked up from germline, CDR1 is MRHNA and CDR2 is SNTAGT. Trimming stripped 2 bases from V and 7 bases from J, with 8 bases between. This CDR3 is CASSDRLGGYTF. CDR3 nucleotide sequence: TGTGCCAGCAGTGACAGATTGGGTGGCTACACCTTC.

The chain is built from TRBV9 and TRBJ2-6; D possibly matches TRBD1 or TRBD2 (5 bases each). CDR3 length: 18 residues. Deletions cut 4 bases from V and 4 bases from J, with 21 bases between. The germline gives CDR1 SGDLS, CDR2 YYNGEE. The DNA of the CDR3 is TGTGCCAGCAGCCCCCGGGACCAGGAGCTCCTCGGGGCCAACGTCCTGACTTTC. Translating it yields CASSPRDQELLGANVLTF.

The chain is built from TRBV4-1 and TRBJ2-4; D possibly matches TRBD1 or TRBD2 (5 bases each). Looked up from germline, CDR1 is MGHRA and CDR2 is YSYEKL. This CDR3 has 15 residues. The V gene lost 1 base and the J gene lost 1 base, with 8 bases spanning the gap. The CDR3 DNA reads TGCGCCAGCAGCCAAGTGGGACCCGCCAAAAACATTCAGTACTTC. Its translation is CASSQVGPAKNIQYF.

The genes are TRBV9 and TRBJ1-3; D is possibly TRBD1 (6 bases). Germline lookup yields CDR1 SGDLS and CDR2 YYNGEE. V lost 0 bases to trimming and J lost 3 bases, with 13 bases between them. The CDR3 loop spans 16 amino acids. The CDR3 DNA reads TGTGCCAGCAGCGTAGAGTCAGGGGAGTTTGGAAACACCATATATTTT. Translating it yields CASSVESGEFGNTIYF.